This paragraph reports one T cell receptor (beta chain). Its antigen remains unknown. The sample holds other DNA sequences that translate to the same CDR3. The data were obtained in a study of beta chain features in type 1 diabetes. Study conclusions and caveats: Significant though moderate, a shortening of TCRB CDR3s appeared in all four CD4+ subsets of Type 1 diabetes patients.

Expressed TCRB transcripts were sequenced because the isolated RNA had all been reverse transcribed beforehand. TCRdb's table, derived via immunoSEQ multiplex PCR, lists solely in-frame clones and lacks some. The sample gives 850,000 to 900,000 clones, 17% of which show up once; about 0.02% is in the top ten. The length of the CDR3 is 13 residues. Germline values: CDR1 LNHDA, CDR2 SQIVND (reference sequence). V lost 2 bases, J lost 1 base, and 5 bases lay in between. The clonotype comes from a woman between 18 and 30 years old in good health. This chain joins TRBV19 and TRBJ1-2; perhaps TRBD1 as D (5 bases). The sequenced sample was naive CD4+ T cells from blood. This CDR3 reads CASSIQGNYGYTF. As DNA, the CDR3 is TGTGCCAGTAGTATACAGGGTAACTATGGCTACACCTTC.